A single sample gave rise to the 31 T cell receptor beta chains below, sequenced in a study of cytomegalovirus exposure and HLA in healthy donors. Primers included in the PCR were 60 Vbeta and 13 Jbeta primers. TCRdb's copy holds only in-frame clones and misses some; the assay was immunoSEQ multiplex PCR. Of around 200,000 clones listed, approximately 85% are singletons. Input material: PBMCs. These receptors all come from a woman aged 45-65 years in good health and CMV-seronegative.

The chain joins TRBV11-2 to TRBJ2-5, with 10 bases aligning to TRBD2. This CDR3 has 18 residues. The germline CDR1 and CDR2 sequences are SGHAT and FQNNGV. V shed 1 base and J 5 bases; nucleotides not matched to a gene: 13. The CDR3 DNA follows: TGTGCCAGCAGCTTAGCGGCAAGAACGTCTAGCGGGAGTGAGACCCAGTACTTC. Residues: CASSLAARTSSGSETQYF.

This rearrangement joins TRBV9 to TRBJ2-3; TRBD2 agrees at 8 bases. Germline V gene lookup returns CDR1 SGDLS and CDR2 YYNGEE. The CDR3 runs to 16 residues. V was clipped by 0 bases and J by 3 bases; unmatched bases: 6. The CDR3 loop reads CASSVGSAGGTDTQYF. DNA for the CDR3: TGTGCCAGCAGCGTAGGAAGCGCGGGAGGAACAGATACGCAGTATTTT. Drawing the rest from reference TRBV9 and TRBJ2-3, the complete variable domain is DSGVTQTPKHLITATGQRVTLRCSPRSGDLSVYWYQQSLDQGLQFLIQYYNGEERAKGNILERFSAQQFPDLHSELNLSSLELGDSALYFCASSVGSAGGTDTQYFGPGTRLTVL.

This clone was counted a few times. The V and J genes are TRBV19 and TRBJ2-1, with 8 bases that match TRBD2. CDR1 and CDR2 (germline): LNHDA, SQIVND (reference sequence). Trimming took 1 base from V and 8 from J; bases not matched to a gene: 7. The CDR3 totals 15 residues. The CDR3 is CASSIGTGGDDEQFF. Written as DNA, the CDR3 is TGTGCCAGTAGTATAGGTACGGGGGGGGATGATGAGCAGTTCTTC.

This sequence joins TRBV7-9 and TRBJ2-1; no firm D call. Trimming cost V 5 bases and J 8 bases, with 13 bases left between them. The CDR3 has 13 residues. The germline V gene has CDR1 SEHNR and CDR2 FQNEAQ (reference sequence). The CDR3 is CASSPPELDEQFF. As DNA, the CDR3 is TGTGCCAGCAGCCCCCCCGAGTTGGATGAGCAGTTCTTC.

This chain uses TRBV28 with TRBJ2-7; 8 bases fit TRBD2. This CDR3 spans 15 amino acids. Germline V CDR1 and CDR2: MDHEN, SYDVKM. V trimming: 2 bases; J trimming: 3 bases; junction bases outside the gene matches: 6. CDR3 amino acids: CASSLSGSSLYEQYF. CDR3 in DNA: TGTGCCAGCAGTTTAAGCGGGAGTTCCCTCTACGAGCAGTACTTC.

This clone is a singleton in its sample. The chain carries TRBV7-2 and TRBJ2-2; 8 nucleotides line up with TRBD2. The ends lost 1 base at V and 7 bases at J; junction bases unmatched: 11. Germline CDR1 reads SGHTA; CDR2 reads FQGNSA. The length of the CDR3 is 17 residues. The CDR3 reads CASSLDPLAGSHGELFF. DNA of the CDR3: TGTGCCAGCAGCTTAGACCCTCTAGCGGGTTCACACGGGGAGCTGTTTTTT.

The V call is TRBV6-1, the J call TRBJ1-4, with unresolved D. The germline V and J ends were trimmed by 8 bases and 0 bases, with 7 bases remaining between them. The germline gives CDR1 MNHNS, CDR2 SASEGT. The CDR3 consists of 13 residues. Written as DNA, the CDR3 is TGTGCCAGCTCCGGGACAACTAATGAAAAACTGTTTTTT. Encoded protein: CASSGTTNEKLFF.

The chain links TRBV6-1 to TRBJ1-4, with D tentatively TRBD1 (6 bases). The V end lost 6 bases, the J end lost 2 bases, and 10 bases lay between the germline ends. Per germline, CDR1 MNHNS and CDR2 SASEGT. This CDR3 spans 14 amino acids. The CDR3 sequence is CASRGAHTNEKLFF. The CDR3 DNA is TGTGCCAGCAGGGGGGCGCATACTAATGAAAAACTGTTTTTT.

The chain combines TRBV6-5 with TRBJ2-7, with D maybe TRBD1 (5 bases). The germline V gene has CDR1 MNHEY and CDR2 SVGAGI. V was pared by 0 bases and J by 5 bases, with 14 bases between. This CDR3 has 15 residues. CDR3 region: CASSYSSRAVHEQYF. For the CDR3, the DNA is TGTGCCAGCAGTTACTCGTCCAGGGCGGTTCACGAGCAGTACTTC.

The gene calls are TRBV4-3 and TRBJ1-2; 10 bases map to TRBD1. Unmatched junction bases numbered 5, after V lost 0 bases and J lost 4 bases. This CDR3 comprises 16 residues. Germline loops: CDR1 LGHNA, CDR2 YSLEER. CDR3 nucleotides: TGCGCCAGCAGCCAAGATTGGACAGGGGGTCCCTATGGCTACACCTTC. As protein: CASSQDWTGGPYGYTF.

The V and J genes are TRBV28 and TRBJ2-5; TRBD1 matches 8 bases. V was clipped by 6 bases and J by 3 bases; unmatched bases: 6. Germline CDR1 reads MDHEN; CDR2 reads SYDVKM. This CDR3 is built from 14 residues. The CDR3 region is CASRPGGLKETQYF. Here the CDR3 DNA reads TGTGCCAGCAGACCAGGGGGCCTCAAAGAGACCCAGTACTTC.

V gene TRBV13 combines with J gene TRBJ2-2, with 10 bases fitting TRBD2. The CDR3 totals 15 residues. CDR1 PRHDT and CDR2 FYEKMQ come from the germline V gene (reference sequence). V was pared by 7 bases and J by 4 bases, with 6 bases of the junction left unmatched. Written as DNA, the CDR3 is TGTGCCAGCAACCTAGCGGGAGTTCCCACCGGGGAGCTGTTTTTT. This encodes CASNLAGVPTGELFF.

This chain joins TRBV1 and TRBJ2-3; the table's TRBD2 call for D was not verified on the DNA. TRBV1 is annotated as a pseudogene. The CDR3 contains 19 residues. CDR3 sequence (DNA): TGCACCAGCAGCCCCTTCTGGACTAGCGGGAGGGCCGGGTCAGATACGCAGTATTTT. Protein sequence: CTSSPFWTSGRAGSDTQYF.

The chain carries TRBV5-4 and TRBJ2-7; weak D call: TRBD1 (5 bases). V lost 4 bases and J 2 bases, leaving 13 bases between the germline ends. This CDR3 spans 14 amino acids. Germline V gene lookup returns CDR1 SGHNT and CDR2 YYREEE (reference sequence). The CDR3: CASSQDSYAYEQYF. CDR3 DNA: TGTGCCAGCAGCCAAGACAGTTACGCCTACGAGCAGTACTTC.

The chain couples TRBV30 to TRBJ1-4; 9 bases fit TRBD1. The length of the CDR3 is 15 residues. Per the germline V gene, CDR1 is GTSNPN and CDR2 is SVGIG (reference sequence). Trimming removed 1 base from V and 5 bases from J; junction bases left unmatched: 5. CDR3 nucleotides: TGTGCCTGGAGTGGAGGGACAGGGAAAAATGAAAAACTGTTTTTT. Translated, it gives CAWSGGTGKNEKLFF.

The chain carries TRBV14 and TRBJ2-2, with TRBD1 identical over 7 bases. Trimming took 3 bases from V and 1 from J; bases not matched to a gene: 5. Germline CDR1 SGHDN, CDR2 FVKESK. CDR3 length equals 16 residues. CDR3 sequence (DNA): TGTGCCAGCAGCCAGGCGACAGGGTTGAACACCGGGGAGCTGTTTTTT. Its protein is CASSQATGLNTGELFF.

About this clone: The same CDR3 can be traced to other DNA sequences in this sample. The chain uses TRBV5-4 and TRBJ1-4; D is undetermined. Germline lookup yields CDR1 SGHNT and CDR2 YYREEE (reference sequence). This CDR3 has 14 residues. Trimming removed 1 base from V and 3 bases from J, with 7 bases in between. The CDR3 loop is CASSLSSSNEKLFF. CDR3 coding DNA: TGTGCCAGCAGCTTGTCCAGTTCTAATGAAAAACTGTTTTTT.

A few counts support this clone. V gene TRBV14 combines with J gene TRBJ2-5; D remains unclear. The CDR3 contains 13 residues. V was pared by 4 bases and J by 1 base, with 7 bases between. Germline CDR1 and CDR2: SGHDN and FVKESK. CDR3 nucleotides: TGTGCCAGCAGCCCCGCCGGCCAAGAGACCCAGTACTTC. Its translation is CASSPAGQETQYF.

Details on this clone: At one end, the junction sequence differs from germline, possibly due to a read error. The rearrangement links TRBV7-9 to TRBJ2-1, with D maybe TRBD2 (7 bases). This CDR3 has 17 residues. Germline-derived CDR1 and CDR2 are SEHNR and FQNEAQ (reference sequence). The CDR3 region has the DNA TGTTCCAGCAGCTTCCTGTCCGGCGGGGGCTTTAGAAATGAGCAGTTCTTC. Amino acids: CSSSFLSGGGFRNEQFF.

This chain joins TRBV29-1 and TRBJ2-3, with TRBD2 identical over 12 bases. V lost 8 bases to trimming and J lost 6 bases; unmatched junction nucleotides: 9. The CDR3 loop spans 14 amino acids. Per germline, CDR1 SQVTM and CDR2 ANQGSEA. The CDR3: CSPRLAGVWDTQYF. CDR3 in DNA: TGCAGCCCGCGACTAGCGGGAGTATGGGATACGCAGTATTTT.

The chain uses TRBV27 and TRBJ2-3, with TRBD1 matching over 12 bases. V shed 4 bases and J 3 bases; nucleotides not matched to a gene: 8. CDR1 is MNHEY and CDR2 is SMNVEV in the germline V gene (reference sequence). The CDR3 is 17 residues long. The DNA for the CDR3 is TGTGCCAGCAGTTACCCGGGGACAGGGGGCCTAACAGATACGCAGTATTTT. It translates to CASSYPGTGGLTDTQYF.

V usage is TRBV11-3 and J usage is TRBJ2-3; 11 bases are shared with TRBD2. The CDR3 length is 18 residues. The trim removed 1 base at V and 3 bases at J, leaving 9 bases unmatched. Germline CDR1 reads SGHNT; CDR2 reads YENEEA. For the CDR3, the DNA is TGTGCCAGCAGCTTAGGTACTAGCGGGAGAGGAAGTACAGATACGCAGTATTTT. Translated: CASSLGTSGRGSTDTQYF.

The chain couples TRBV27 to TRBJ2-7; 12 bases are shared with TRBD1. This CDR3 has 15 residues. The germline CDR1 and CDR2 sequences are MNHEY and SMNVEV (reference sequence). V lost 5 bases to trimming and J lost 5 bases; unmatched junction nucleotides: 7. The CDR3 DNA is TGTGCCAGCAGTGCACCGGGACAGGGGGCCAACGAGCAGTACTTC. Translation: CASSAPGQGANEQYF.

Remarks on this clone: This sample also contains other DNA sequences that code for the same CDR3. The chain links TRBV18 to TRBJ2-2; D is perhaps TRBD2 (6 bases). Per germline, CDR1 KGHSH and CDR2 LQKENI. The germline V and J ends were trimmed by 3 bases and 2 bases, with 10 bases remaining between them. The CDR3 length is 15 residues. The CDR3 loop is CASSPGLLNTGELFF. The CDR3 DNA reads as TGTGCCAGCTCACCGGGACTCTTAAACACCGGGGAGCTGTTTTTT.

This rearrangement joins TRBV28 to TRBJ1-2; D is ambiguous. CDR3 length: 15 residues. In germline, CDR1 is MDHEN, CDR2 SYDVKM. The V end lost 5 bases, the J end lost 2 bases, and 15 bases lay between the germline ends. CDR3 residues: CASSRFAQSNYGYTF. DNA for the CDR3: TGTGCCAGCAGTCGTTTCGCCCAGTCGAACTATGGCTACACCTTC.

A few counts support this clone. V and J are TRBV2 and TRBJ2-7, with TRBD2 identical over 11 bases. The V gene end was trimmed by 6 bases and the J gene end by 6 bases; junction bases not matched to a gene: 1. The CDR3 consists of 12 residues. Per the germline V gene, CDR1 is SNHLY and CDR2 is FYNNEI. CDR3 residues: CASRLAGAEQYF. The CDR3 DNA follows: TGTGCCAGCAGACTAGCGGGAGCCGAGCAGTACTTC.

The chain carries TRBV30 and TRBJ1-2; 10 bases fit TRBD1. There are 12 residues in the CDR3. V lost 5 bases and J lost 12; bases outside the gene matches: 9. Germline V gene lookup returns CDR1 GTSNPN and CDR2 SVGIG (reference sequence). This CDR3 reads CAWGSDRGYHTF. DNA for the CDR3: TGTGCCTGGGGTTCGGACAGGGGGTATCACACCTTC. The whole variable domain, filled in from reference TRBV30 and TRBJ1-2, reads SQTIHQWPATLVQPVGSPLSLECTVEGTSNPNLYWYRQAAGRGLQLLFYSVGIGQISSEVPQNLSASRPQDRQFILSSKKLLLSDSGFYLCAWGSDRGYHTFGSGTRLTVV.

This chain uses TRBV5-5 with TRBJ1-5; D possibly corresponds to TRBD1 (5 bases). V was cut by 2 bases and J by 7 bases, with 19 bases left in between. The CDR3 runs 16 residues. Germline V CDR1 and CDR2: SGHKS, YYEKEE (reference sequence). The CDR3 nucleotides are TGTGCCAGCAGCTTAGGGCAGGGAGGAATTAACCAGCCCCAGCATTTT. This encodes CASSLGQGGINQPQHF.

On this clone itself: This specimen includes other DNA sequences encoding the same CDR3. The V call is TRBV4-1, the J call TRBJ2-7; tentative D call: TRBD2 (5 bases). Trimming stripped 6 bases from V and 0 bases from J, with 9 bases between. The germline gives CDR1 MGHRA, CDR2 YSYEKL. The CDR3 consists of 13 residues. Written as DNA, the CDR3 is TGCGCCAGCAGAGGACTGGGCTCCTACGAGCAGTACTTC. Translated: CASRGLGSYEQYF.

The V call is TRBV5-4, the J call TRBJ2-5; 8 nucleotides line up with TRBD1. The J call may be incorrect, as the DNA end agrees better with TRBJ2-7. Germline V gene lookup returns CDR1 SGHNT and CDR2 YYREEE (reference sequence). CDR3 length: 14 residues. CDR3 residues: CASSSADRAYEQYF. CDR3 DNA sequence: TGTGCCAGCAGCTCCGCGGACAGGGCGTACGAGCAGTACTTC.

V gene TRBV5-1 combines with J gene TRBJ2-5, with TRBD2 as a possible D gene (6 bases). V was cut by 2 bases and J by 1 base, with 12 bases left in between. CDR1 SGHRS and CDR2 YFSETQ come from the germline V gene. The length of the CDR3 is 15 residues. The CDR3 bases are TGCGCCAGCAGCTTTTCTAGCGCCCTCCAAGAGACCCAGTACTTC. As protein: CASSFSSALQETQYF.